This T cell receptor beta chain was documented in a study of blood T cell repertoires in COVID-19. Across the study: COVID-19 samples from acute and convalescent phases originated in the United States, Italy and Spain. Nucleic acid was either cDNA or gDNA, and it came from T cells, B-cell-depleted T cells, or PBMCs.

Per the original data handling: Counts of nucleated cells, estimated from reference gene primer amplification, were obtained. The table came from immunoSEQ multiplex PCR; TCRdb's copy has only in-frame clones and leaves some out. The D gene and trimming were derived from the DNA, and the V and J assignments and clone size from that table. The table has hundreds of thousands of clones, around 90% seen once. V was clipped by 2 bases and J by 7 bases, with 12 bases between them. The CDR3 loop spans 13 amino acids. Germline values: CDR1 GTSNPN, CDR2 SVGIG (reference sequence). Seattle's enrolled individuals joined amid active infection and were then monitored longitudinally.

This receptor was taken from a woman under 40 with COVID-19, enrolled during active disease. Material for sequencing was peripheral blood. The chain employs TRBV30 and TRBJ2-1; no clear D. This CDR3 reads CAWSPLTVNEQFF. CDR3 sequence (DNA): TGTGCCTGGAGTCCATTGACTGTGAATGAGCAGTTCTTC.